This passage covers 26 T cell receptor beta chains from one sample sequenced in a study of T cells in localized non-small cell lung cancer. The protocol was immunoSEQ multiplex PCR, while the TCRdb copy is restricted to in-frame clones and leaves out a portion. The table lists around 15,000 clones, around 87% of them singletons. The source material was peripheral blood mononuclear cells, sampled before any cancer treatment. The source of these receptors is a male donor aged 60 or over with stage II lung adenocarcinoma.

This clone has just a few counts. V gene TRBV14 combines with J gene TRBJ2-1, with D perhaps given as TRBD1 or TRBD2 (6 bases each). Germline V lookup: CDR1 SGHDN, CDR2 FVKESK. This CDR3 is built from 16 residues. The ends were cut back, 4 bases at V and 1 base at J, with 14 bases in the middle. The CDR3 region has the DNA TGTGCCAGCAGCCCCGTCCGGGGGCAGTCCTACAATGAGCAGTTCTTC. It yields the protein CASSPVRGQSYNEQFF.

V gene TRBV5-1 combines with J gene TRBJ2-1; 8 bases are a match to TRBD2. Germline values: CDR1 SGHRS, CDR2 YFSETQ. The trim removed 4 bases at V and 7 bases at J, leaving 10 bases unmatched. The CDR3 is 15 residues long. The CDR3 reads CASSTQAGASNEQFF. CDR3 DNA: TGCGCCAGCAGCACCCAAGCGGGAGCGAGTAATGAGCAGTTCTTC.

The chain employs TRBV7-6 and TRBJ2-1, with 11 bases aligning to TRBD2. Trimming at V came to 5 bases and at J to 6 bases, leaving 9 bases not matched to a gene. This CDR3 has 16 amino acids. Germline loops: CDR1 SGHVS, CDR2 FNYEAQ. The CDR3 coding sequence is TGTGCCAGCAGCCGGATAGCGGGAGGGCCCACCAATGAGCAGTTCTTC. Translated, it gives CASSRIAGGPTNEQFF.

J is TRBJ1-1 and V is TRBV18; 8 bases fit TRBD1. The junction had 11 bases not matched to a gene; V was cut back by 4 bases and J by 4 bases. In germline, CDR1 is KGHSH, CDR2 LQKENI. CDR3 size: 16 residues. The CDR3 DNA follows: TGTGCCAGCTCACTACCCGGGACAGGCTCGGCCACTGAAGCTTTCTTT. Translating it yields CASSLPGTGSATEAFF.

The chain is built from TRBV14 and TRBJ2-5; 12 nucleotides line up with TRBD1. V lost 2 bases to trimming and J lost 5 bases; unmatched junction nucleotides: 6. There are 16 residues in the CDR3. Germline-derived CDR1 and CDR2 are SGHDN and FVKESK. The CDR3 loop reads CASSQKGTGGEETQYF. CDR3 in DNA: TGTGCCAGCAGCCAAAAGGGGACAGGGGGCGAGGAGACCCAGTACTTC.

The chain is built from TRBV5-1 and TRBJ2-3; TRBD2 is a possible D gene (5 bases). The germline gives CDR1 SGHRS, CDR2 YFSETQ. CDR3 length: 14 amino acids. The V end was cut by 3 bases, the J end by 1 base, with 9 bases between. Here the CDR3 reads CASSSVGGTDTQYF. CDR3 coding DNA: TGCGCCAGCAGCTCCGTCGGGGGCACAGATACGCAGTATTTT.

This clone was found a few times. The chain combines TRBV5-1 with TRBJ1-2; tentatively, D is TRBD1 (5 bases). CDR1 SGHRS and CDR2 YFSETQ come from the germline V gene. The CDR3 length is 16 residues. Deletions cut 2 bases from V and 3 bases from J, with 17 bases between. The CDR3 region is CASSFSRGTADYGYTF. CDR3 DNA sequence: TGCGCCAGCAGCTTTAGTCGGGGGACGGCAGACTATGGCTACACCTTC.

This chain joins TRBV27 and TRBJ1-4; a weak D match, TRBD1 (5 bases). V lost 6 bases and J lost 1, with 12 bases in between. The germline gives CDR1 MNHEY, CDR2 SMNVEV (reference sequence). The CDR3 runs to 15 residues. The CDR3 sequence: CASRRDGGTNEKLFF. The CDR3 DNA sequence: TGTGCCAGCAGAAGGGACGGTGGAACTAATGAAAAACTGTTTTTT. Full variable domain (remainder filled in from reference TRBV27 and TRBJ1-4): EAQVTQNPRYLITVTGKKLTVTCSQNMNHEYMSWYRQDPGLGLRQIYYSMNVEVTDKGDVPEGYKVSRKEKRNFPLILESPSPNQTSLYFCASRRDGGTNEKLFFGSGTQLSVL.

V is TRBV5-1 and J is TRBJ1-1; D is unclear. CDR3 size: 16 residues. Germline V gene data show CDR1 as SGHRS and CDR2 as YFSETQ. Trimming removed 5 bases at V and 4 bases at J, with 21 bases between. The CDR3 nucleotides are TGCGCCAGCAGTCAGTCCGCTGTAGGGTCGGGCACTGAAGCTTTCTTT. Protein: CASSQSAVGSGTEAFF.

The chain couples TRBV6-5 to TRBJ1-1; 7 nucleotides line up with TRBD1. The CDR3 length is 14 residues. CDR1 MNHEY and CDR2 SVGAGI come from the germline V gene. The V segment lost 5 bases and the J segment 5 bases; nucleotides outside the gene matches: 8. CDR3 DNA: TGTGCCAGCAGTCCCAGGGGGAGGTGGACTGAAGCTTTCTTT. Translating gives CASSPRGRWTEAFF.

J is TRBJ1-5 and V is TRBV9, with D perhaps TRBD1 (5 bases). Per germline, CDR1 SGDLS and CDR2 YYNGEE. The CDR3 is 14 residues long. The ends were cut back, 0 bases at V and 8 bases at J, with 12 bases in the middle. The CDR3 region has the DNA TGTGCCAGCAGCGTAGAACCGGGGCTAAAGCCCCAGCATTTT. Protein sequence: CASSVEPGLKPQHF. The full variable domain, with the rest looked up from reference TRBV9 and TRBJ1-5, is DSGVTQTPKHLITATGQRVTLRCSPRSGDLSVYWYQQSLDQGLQFLIQYYNGEERAKGNILERFSAQQFPDLHSELNLSSLELGDSALYFCASSVEPGLKPQHFGDGTRLSIL.

V usage is TRBV27 and J usage is TRBJ2-5, with 7 bases aligning to TRBD2. V lost 1 base, J lost 5 bases, and 10 bases stayed unmatched. The CDR3 runs to 16 residues. Germline values: CDR1 MNHEY, CDR2 SMNVEV (reference sequence). The CDR3 bases are TGTGCCAGCAGTTTATGGGGGGGAGAGTCAAGGGAGACCCAGTACTTC. It specifies CASSLWGGESRETQYF.

The chain is built from TRBV19 and TRBJ1-2; D gene ambiguous. The CDR3 is made up of 12 amino acids. Germline CDR1 reads LNHDA; CDR2 reads SQIVND (reference sequence). V gave up 3 bases and J gave up 7 bases, with 9 bases separating them. CDR3 sequence (DNA): TGTGCCAGTAGTATCGTCGGCCTTGGCTACACCTTC. It codes for CASSIVGLGYTF. The whole variable domain, remainder taken from reference TRBV19 and TRBJ1-2, is DGGITQSPKYLFRKEGQNVTLSCEQNLNHDAMYWYRQDPGQGLRLIYYSQIVNDFQKGDIAEGYSVSREKKESFPLTVTSAQKNPTAFYLCASSIVGLGYTFGSGTRLTVV.

V usage is TRBV9 and J usage is TRBJ1-6; TRBD1 agrees at 8 bases. Germline CDR1 and CDR2: SGDLS and YYNGEE. CDR3 length: 15 residues. J was trimmed by 9 bases and V by 0 bases; bases with no gene match: 5. The DNA of the CDR3 is TGTGCCAGCAGCGTAGATGGACAGGGCACTTCACCCCTCCACTTT. Residues: CASSVDGQGTSPLHF. The whole variable domain, remainder taken from reference TRBV9 and TRBJ1-6, is DSGVTQTPKHLITATGQRVTLRCSPRSGDLSVYWYQQSLDQGLQFLIQYYNGEERAKGNILERFSAQQFPDLHSELNLSSLELGDSALYFCASSVDGQGTSPLHFGNGTRLTVT.

The genes are TRBV11-2 and TRBJ2-3; D might be TRBD2 (6 bases). V was shortened by 4 bases and J by 8 bases, with 13 bases between the two germline ends. The CDR3 runs to 13 residues. Germline V gene lookup returns CDR1 SGHAT and CDR2 FQNNGV. CDR3 protein: CASSSAGRGTQYF. Here the CDR3 DNA reads TGTGCCAGCAGCTCCGCCGGGAGAGGTACGCAGTATTTT.

This clone was recorded a few times. The CDR3 DNA sequence: TGTGCCAGCAGCTTGGGAGGGCAAGAGACCCAGTACTTC. As protein: CASSLGGQETQYF. This rearrangement joins TRBV11-2 to TRBJ2-5, with 7 bases identical to TRBD2. The germline gives CDR1 SGHAT, CDR2 FQNNGV. The V segment lost 3 bases and the J segment 2 bases; nucleotides outside the gene matches: 0. CDR3 length: 13 amino acids.

By its share, this clone is medium-sized. The chain's CDR3 is CASSLGPGSNEQYF. The CDR3, as DNA: TGCGCCAGCAGCTTGGGCCCGGGGTCCAACGAGCAGTACTTC. The chain has TRBV5-1 and TRBJ2-7; possible D gene TRBD2, 5 bases. From germline, CDR1 is SGHRS and CDR2 YFSETQ. V was trimmed by 0 bases and J by 5 bases, leaving 12 bases between them. The CDR3 has 14 residues.

The chain is built from TRBV28 and TRBJ1-4, with 7 bases that match TRBD1. V lost 7 bases to trimming and J lost 5 bases; unmatched junction nucleotides: 7. The germline gives CDR1 MDHEN, CDR2 SYDVKM. CDR3 length: 14 amino acids. The CDR3 loop is CASITGTDNEKLFF. The CDR3 DNA reads as TGTGCCAGCATTACCGGGACAGACAATGAAAAACTGTTTTTT.

The chain joins TRBV7-9 to TRBJ2-1, with TRBD2 as a possible D gene (6 bases). With 5 bases removed from V and 4 bases from J, the gap between germline ends came to 18 bases. Germline V gene sequence: CDR1 SEHNR, CDR2 FQNEAQ (reference sequence). The CDR3 length is 16 residues. CDR3: CASSPGSGRSYNEQFF. The CDR3 nucleotides are TGTGCCAGCAGCCCAGGTAGCGGTAGATCTTACAATGAGCAGTTCTTC. Full variable domain (remainder filled in from reference TRBV7-9 and TRBJ2-1): DTGVSQNPRHKITKRGQNVTFRCDPISEHNRLYWYRQTLGQGPEFLTYFQNEAQLEKSRLLSDRFSAERPKGSFSTLEIQRTEQGDSAMYLCASSPGSGRSYNEQFFGPGTRLTVL.

This chain uses TRBV2 with TRBJ2-1, with 13 nucleotides matching TRBD2. Germline-derived CDR1 and CDR2 are SNHLY and FYNNEI. The CDR3 has 21 amino acids. Trimming removed 2 bases from V and 5 bases from J; junction bases left unmatched: 18. The DNA for the CDR3 is TGTGCCAGCAGTGAAACGGTGACTAGCGGGAGGCGGTCGGGGAAGGACAATGAGCAGTTCTTC. This gives the protein CASSETVTSGRRSGKDNEQFF. Complete variable domain (other parts from reference TRBV2 and TRBJ2-1): EPEVTQTPSHQVTQMGQEVILRCVPISNHLYFYWYRQILGQKVEFLVSFYNNEISEKSEIFDDQFSVERPDGSNFTLKIRSTKLEDSAMYFCASSETVTSGRRSGKDNEQFFGPGTRLTVL.

The V gene is TRBV5-4, the J gene TRBJ2-5; the match to TRBD2 covers 8 bases. CDR3 length: 15 residues. V shed 2 bases, J shed 0 bases, and the junction held 3 bases outside the gene matches. Germline CDR1 is SGHNT and CDR2 is YYREEE (reference sequence). The CDR3: CASSFSGGHQETQYF. The DNA for the CDR3 is TGTGCCAGCAGCTTCAGCGGGGGTCACCAAGAGACCCAGTACTTC.

The chain is built from TRBV28 and TRBJ1-3; D might be TRBD1 (5 bases). Trimming cost V 6 bases and J 0 bases, with 12 bases left between them. CDR1 and CDR2 from the germline V gene are MDHEN and SYDVKM. There are 15 residues in the CDR3. CDR3 coding DNA: TGTGCCAGCAGCTTCGGGGACCTCTCTGGAAACACCATATATTTT. Encoded protein: CASSFGDLSGNTIYF.

The chain recombines TRBV13 with TRBJ2-5, with 9 bases that match TRBD2. The germline CDR1 and CDR2 sequences are PRHDT and FYEKMQ (reference sequence). V dropped 3 bases and J dropped 1; count of bases not matched to a gene: 6. The CDR3 has 16 residues. In nucleotides, the CDR3 is TGTGCCAGCAGCTTGTTTGGCGGGAGGGCCCAAGAGACCCAGTACTTC. Amino acid sequence: CASSLFGGRAQETQYF.

The genes are TRBV7-8 and TRBJ1-5; D ambiguous. Trimming removed 6 bases from V and 3 bases from J, with 9 bases in between. This CDR3 contains 13 residues. CDR1 SGHVS and CDR2 FQNEAQ come from the germline V gene. The CDR3 region is CASRMGFNQPQHF. The CDR3 nucleotides read TGTGCCAGCAGGATGGGCTTCAATCAGCCCCAGCATTTT. The whole variable domain, remainder taken from reference TRBV7-8 and TRBJ1-5, is GAGVSQSPRYKVAKRGQDVALRCDPISGHVSLFWYQQALGQGPEFLTYFQNEAQLDKSGLPSDRFFAERPEGSVSTLKIQRTQQEDSAVYLCASRMGFNQPQHFGDGTRLSIL.

The chain carries TRBV5-1 and TRBJ1-1; 8 nucleotides agree with TRBD1. The germline gives CDR1 SGHRS, CDR2 YFSETQ. V lost 0 bases and J lost 4; bases outside the gene matches: 11. This CDR3 has 17 residues. The CDR3 loop reads CASSLEASGGYSTEAFF. The CDR3, as DNA: TGCGCCAGCAGCTTGGAAGCCTCAGGGGGCTACAGCACTGAAGCTTTCTTT.

The chain carries TRBV2 and TRBJ1-5, with no clear D. The V gene's germline CDR1 is SNHLY and CDR2 FYNNEI. V lost 7 bases and J lost 7, with 14 bases in between. The CDR3 extends over 13 amino acids. As DNA, the CDR3 is TGTGCCAGCATGTTGGGTTCCAACCAGCCCCAGCATTTT. Encoded protein: CASMLGSNQPQHF.